This T cell receptor beta chain was recovered during a study of blood T cells in healthy people across ages. Study-level findings and limits: Diversity figures derived from one million T cells were judged to underestimate the true value.

In germline, CDR1 is SQVTM, CDR2 ANQGSEA. With 6 bases removed from V and 4 bases from J, the gap between germline ends came to 17 bases. The CDR3 is 14 residues long. Each donor had about 10 milliliters of peripheral blood drawn. PCR was performed a second time for about 7 to 12 cycles using a sample-barcoded 5' primer and a J-beta primer mix. The template-switch adaptor was a 5' adaptor with 12 random nucleotides. It tagged each cDNA molecule. TCRdb reprocessed the 5' RACE reads via MiXCR and lists one record per CDR3 protein. The repertoire includes about 1,800,000 distinct CDR3 sequences, 28% of them detected once, and 7.7% sits in the top ten. Regarding this clonotype: Its antigen is currently unknown.

The specimen sequenced was blood. The chain carries TRBV29-1 and TRBJ2-3, with a possible D match to TRBD2 (6 bases). This sequence was found in a woman in her 30s in good health. CDR3 DNA sequence: TGCAGCGTCCAGACTAGTTCGGTCCCAGATACGCAGTATTTT. This sequence encodes CSVQTSSVPDTQYF.